This T cell receptor (beta chain) was recorded in a study of T-cell reconstitution after alpha-beta-depleted transplantation in children. Looked up from germline, CDR1 is SGHTA and CDR2 is FQGTGA. The CDR3 runs 16 residues. Trimming at V came to 4 bases and at J to 7 bases, leaving 10 bases not matched to a gene. The TCRbeta library incorporated unique molecular identifiers. MiXCR, applied by TCRdb to the PCR reads, yields one record per CDR3 protein. The sample contains 640,000 or so distinct CDR3 sequences, approximately 16% of which appear only once. This clonotype was seen at least ten times. The material was PBMCs from the stem cell graft donor, obtained from the stem cell graft. This chain connects TRBV7-3 to TRBJ2-1, with 10 bases that match TRBD2. This TCR derives from a human donor who donated a stem cell graft to a child with acute myeloid leukemia. The CDR3 reads CASSYQAGGPRNEQFF. As DNA, the CDR3 is TGTGCCAGCAGCTACCAAGCGGGGGGGCCTCGGAATGAGCAGTTCTTC.